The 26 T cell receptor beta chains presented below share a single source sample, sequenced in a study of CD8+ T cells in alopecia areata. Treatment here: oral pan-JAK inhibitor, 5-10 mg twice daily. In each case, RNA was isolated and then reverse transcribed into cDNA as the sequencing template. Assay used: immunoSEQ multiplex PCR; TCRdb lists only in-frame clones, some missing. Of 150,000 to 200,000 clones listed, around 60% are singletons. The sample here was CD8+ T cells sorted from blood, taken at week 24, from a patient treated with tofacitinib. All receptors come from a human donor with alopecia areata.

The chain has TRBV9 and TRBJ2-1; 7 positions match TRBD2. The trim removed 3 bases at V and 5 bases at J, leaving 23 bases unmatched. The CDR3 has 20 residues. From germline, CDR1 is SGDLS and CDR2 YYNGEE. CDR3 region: CASSALKHNSRDYLNNEQFF. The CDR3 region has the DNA TGTGCCAGCAGCGCCCTGAAACACAACAGCCGGGACTACCTAAACAATGAGCAGTTCTTC.

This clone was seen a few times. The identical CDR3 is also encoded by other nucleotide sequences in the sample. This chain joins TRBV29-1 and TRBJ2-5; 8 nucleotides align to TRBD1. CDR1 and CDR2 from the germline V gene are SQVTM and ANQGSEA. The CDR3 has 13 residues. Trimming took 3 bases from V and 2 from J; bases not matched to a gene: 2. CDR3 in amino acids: CSVEDRVQETQYF. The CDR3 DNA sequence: TGCAGCGTTGAGGACAGGGTTCAAGAGACCCAGTACTTC. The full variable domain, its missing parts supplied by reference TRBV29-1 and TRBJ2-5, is SAVISQKPSRDICQRGTSLTIQCQVDSQVTMMFWYRQQPGQSLTLIATANQGSEATYESGFVIDKFPISRPNLTFSTLTVSNMSPEDSSIYLCSVEDRVQETQYFGPGTRLLVL.

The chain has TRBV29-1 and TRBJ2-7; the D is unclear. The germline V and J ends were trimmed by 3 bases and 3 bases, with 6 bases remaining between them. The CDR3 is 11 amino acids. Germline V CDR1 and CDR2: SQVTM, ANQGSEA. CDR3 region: CSVEIGYEQYF. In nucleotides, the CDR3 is TGCAGCGTTGAGATAGGCTACGAGCAGTACTTC.

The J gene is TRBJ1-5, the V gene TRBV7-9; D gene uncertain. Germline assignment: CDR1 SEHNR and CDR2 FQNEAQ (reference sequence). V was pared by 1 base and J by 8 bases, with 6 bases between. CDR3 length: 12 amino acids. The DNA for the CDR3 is TGTGCCAGCAGCTTAGGCGGGAAGCCCCAGCATTTT. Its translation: CASSLGGKPQHF. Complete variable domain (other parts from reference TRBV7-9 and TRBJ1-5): DTGVSQNPRHKITKRGQNVTFRCDPISEHNRLYWYRQTLGQGPEFLTYFQNEAQLEKSRLLSDRFSAERPKGSFSTLEIQRTEQGDSAMYLCASSLGGKPQHFGDGTRLSIL.

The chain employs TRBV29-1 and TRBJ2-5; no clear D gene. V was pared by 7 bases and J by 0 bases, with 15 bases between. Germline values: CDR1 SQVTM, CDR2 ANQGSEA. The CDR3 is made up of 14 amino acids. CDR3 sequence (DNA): TGCAGCGCCGACGGCGACGTCGACCAAGAGACCCAGTACTTC. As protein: CSADGDVDQETQYF.

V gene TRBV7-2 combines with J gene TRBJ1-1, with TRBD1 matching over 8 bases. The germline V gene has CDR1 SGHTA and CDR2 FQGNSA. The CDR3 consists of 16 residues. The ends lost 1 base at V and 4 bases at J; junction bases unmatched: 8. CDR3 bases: TGTGCCAGCAGCTTAGGTCTGACAGGGGAAGGCACTGAAGCTTTCTTT. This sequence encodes CASSLGLTGEGTEAFF.

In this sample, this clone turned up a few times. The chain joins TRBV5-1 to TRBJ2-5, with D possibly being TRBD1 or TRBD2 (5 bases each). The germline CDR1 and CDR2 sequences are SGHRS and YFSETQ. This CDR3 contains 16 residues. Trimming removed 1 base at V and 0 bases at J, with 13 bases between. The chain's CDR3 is CASSLPGRWYQETQYF. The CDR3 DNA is TGCGCCAGCAGCTTGCCGGGACGGTGGTACCAAGAGACCCAGTACTTC.

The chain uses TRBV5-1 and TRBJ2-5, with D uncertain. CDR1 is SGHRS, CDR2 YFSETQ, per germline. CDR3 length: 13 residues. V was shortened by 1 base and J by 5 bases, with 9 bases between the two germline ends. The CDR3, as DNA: TGCGCCAGCAGCTTGACCGGTCGTGAGACCCAGTACTTC. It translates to CASSLTGRETQYF.

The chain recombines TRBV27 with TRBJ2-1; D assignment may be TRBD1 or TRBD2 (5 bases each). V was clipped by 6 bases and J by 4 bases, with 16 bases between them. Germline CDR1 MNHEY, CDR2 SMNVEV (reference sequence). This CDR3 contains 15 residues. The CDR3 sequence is CASRTGIGEYNEQFF. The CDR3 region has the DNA TGTGCCAGCAGAACAGGAATTGGGGAGTACAATGAGCAGTTCTTC.

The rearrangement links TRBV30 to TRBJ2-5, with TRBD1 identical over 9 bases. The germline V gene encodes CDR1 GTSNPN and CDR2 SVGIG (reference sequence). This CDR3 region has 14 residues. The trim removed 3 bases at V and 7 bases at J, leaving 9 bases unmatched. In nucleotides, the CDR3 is TGTGCCTGGAGCGGGGGACAGGGAGTAGCGACCCAGTACTTC. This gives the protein CAWSGGQGVATQYF.

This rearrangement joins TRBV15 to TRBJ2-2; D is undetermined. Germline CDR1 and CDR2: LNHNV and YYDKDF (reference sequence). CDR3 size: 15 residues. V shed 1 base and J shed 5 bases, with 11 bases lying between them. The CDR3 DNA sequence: TGTGCCACCAGCAGAGGTCAGGCGGTAACCGGGGAGCTGTTTTTT. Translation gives CATSRGQAVTGELFF.

The chain's CDR3 is CASSPGLTYEQYF. CDR3 DNA: TGCGCCAGCTCACCGGGATTAACCTACGAGCAGTACTTC. This chain joins TRBV5-1 and TRBJ2-7; D is perhaps TRBD2 (5 bases). The CDR3 sequence is 13 residues long. Trimming shortened V by 7 bases and J by 2 bases, and 13 bases separated the two germline ends. Germline V lookup: CDR1 SGHRS, CDR2 YFSETQ.

CDR3 DNA: TGTGCCAGCAGCGCCGACAGGGGGCTCTCACCCCTCCACTTT. Its translation: CASSADRGLSPLHF. V is TRBV11-2 and J is TRBJ1-6; 10 bases map to TRBD1. V lost 5 bases, J lost 10 bases, and 5 bases stayed unmatched. CDR1 SGHAT and CDR2 FQNNGV come from the germline V gene. The CDR3 spans 14 residues.

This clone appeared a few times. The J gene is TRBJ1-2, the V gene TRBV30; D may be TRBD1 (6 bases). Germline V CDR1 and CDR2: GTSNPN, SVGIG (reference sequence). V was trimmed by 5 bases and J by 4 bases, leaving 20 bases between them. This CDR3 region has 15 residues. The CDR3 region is CAWYGTTTYPYGYTF. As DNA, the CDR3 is TGTGCCTGGTACGGGACAACTACCTACCCCTATGGCTACACCTTC.

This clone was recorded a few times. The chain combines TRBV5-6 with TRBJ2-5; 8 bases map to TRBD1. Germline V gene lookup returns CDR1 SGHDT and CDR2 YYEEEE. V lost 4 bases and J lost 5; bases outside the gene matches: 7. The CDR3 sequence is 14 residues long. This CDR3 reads CASSHRTGWETQYF. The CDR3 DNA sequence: TGTGCCAGCAGCCACCGGACAGGGTGGGAGACCCAGTACTTC.

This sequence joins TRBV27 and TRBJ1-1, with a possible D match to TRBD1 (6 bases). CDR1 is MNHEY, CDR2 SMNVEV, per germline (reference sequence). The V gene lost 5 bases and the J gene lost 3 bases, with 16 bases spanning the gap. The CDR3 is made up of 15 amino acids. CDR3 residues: CASSGRMDSHTEAFF. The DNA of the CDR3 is TGTGCCAGCAGTGGTCGTATGGACAGCCACACTGAAGCTTTCTTT.

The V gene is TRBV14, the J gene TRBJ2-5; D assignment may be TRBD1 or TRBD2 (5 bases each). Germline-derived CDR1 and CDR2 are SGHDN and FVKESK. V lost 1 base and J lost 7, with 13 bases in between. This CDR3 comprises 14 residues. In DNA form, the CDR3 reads TGTGCCAGCAGCCAAGCGTCTCGGGGACCGACCCAGTACTTC. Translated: CASSQASRGPTQYF. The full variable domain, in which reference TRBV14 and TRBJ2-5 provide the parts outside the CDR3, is EAGVTQFPSHSVIEKGQTVTLRCDPISGHDNLYWYRRVMGKEIKFLLHFVKESKQDESGMPNNRFLAERTGGTYSTLKVQPAELEDSGVYFCASSQASRGPTQYFGPGTRLLVL.

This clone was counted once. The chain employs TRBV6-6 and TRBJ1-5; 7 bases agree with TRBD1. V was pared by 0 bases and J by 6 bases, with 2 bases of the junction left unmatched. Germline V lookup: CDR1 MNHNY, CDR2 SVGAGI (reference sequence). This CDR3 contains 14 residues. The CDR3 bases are TGTGCCAGCAGTTACTCGCAGGGGGGTCAGCCCCAGCATTTT. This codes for CASSYSQGGQPQHF.

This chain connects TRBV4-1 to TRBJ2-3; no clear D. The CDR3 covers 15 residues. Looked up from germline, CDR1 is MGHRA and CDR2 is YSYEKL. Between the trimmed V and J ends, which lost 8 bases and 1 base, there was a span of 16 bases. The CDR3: CASGPSGTRTDTQYF. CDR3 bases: TGCGCCAGCGGACCTTCCGGAACCCGCACAGATACGCAGTATTTT.

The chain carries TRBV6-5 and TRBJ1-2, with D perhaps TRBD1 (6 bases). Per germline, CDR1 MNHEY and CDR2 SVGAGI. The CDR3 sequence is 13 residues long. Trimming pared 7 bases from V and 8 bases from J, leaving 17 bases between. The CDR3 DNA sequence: TGTGCCAGCAAGGGGGGCAGCGATCGGGGCTACACCTTC. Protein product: CASKGGSDRGYTF.

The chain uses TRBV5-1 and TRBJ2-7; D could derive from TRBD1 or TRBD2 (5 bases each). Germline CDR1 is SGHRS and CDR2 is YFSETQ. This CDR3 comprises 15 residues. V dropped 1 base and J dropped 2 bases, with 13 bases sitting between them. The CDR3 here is CASSLTPGRTYEQYF. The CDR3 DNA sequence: TGCGCCAGCAGCTTGACCCCAGGGAGAACCTACGAGCAGTACTTC.

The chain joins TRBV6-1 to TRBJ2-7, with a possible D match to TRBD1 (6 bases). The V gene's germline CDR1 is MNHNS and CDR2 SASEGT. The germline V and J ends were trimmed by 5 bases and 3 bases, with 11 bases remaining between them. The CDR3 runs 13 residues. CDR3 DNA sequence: TGTGCCAGCAGTTTACAGGGTTACTACGAGCAGTACTTC. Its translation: CASSLQGYYEQYF.

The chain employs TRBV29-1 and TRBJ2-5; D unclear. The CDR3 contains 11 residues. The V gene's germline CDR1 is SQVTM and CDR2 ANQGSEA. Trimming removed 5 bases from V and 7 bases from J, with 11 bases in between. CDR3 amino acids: CSVHKRWTQYF. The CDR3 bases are TGCAGCGTTCACAAACGGTGGACCCAGTACTTC.

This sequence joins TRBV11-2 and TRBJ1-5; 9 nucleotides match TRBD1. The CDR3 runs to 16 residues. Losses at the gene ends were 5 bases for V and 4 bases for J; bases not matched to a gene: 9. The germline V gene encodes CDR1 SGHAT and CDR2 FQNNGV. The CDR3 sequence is CASSALGQGGNQPQHF. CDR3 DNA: TGTGCCAGCAGCGCCCTGGGACAGGGTGGGAATCAGCCCCAGCATTTT. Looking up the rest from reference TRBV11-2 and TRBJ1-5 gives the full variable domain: EAGVAQSPRYKIIEKRQSVAFWCNPISGHATLYWYQQILGQGPKLLIQFQNNGVVDDSQLPKDRFSAERLKGVDSTLKIQPAKLEDSAVYLCASSALGQGGNQPQHFGDGTRLSIL.

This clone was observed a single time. In DNA form, the CDR3 reads TGTGCCAGCAGCTCGACAGGGTCCTACGAGCAGTACTTC. Protein sequence: CASSSTGSYEQYF. The chain has TRBV13 and TRBJ2-7; 7 positions match TRBD1. The length of the CDR3 is 13 residues. The trim removed 4 bases at V and 1 base at J, leaving 1 base unmatched. The germline V gene encodes CDR1 PRHDT and CDR2 FYEKMQ (reference sequence).

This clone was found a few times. CDR3 nucleotides: TGTGCCAGCAGCTCCGGACAGGGATACACTGAAGCTTTCTTT. Its translation: CASSSGQGYTEAFF. This chain links TRBV5-6 with TRBJ1-1, with TRBD1 identical over 8 bases. This CDR3 comprises 14 residues. Germline V gives CDR1 SGHDT, CDR2 YYEEEE. The ends lost 3 bases at V and 3 bases at J; junction bases unmatched: 4.